This TCR beta chain was captured in a study of OX40 agonist ivuxolimab in advanced cancers. Study information: People in dose escalation had one of these cancers: hepatocellular carcinoma, melanoma, renal cell or head and neck cancer. Prior anti-PD-1, anti-PD-L1 or anti-CTLA-4 therapy was allowed; 30% to 40% had some.

This CDR3 region has 15 residues. With 6 bases clipped from V and 3 bases from J, the junction kept 5 bases outside the gene matches. Germline V CDR1 and CDR2: MNHNY, SVGAGI (reference sequence). Only in-frame clones appear in the TCRdb table, and some are missing; sequencing was by immunoSEQ multiplex PCR. The profile shows approximately 70,000 clones, roughly 90% of them singletons. The input for sequencing was CD4+ or CD8+ T cells sorted from blood, taken in a trial of the OX40 agonist ivuxolimab. The TCR was taken from an adult with an advanced solid tumor such as melanoma, head and neck, liver or kidney cancer. The chain combines TRBV6-6 with TRBJ2-1; 10 bases agree with TRBD2. The CDR3 spells CASRQGLAVYNEQFF. The DNA for the CDR3 is TGTGCCAGCAGGCAAGGACTAGCGGTCTACAATGAGCAGTTCTTC.